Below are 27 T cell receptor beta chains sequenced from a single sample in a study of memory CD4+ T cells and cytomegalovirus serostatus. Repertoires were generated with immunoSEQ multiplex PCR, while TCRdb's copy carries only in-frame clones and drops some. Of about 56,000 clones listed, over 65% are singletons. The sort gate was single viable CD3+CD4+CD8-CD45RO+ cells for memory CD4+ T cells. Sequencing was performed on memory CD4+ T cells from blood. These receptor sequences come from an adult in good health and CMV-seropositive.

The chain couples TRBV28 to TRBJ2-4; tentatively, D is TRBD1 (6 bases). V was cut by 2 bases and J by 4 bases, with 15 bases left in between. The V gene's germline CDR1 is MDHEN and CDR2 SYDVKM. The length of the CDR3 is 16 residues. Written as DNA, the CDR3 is TGTGCCAGCAGTTTAGAGGGGACACGTACAAAAAACATTCAGTACTTC. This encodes CASSLEGTRTKNIQYF.

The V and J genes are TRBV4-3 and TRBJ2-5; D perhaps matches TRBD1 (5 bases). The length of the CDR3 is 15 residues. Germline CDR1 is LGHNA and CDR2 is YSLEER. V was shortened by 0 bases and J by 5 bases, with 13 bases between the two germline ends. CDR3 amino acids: CASSQETGSDETQYF. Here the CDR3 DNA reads TGCGCCAGCAGCCAAGAAACAGGTTCGGACGAGACCCAGTACTTC.

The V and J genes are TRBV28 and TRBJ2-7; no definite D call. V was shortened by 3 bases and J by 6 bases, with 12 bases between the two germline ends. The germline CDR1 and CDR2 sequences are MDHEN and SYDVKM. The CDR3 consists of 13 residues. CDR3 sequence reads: CASSLPGAREQYF. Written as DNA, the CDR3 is TGTGCCAGCAGTTTGCCAGGCGCCCGCGAGCAGTACTTC.

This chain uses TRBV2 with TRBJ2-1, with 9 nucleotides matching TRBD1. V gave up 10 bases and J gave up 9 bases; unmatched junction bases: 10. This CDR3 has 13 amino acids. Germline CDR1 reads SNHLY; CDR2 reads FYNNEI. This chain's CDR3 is CAIMRDRASEQFF. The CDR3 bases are TGTGCCATCATGAGGGACAGGGCTAGTGAGCAGTTCTTC.

The DNA for the CDR3 is TGTGCCAGCAGCTTAATGATCGGGGAGCCTGGGAATGAGCAGTTCTTC. It specifies CASSLMIGEPGNEQFF. This chain joins TRBV7-2 and TRBJ2-1, with D tentatively TRBD2 (5 bases). This CDR3 has 16 residues. Germline CDR1 SGHTA, CDR2 FQGNSA. Deletions cut 2 bases from V and 7 bases from J, with 18 bases between.

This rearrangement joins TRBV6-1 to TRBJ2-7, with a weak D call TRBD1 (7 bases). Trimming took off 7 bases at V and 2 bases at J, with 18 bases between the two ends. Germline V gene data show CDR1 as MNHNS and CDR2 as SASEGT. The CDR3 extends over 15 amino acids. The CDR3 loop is CASKGAPAGTYEQYF. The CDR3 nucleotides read TGTGCCAGCAAGGGGGCCCCCGCGGGGACCTACGAGCAGTACTTC.

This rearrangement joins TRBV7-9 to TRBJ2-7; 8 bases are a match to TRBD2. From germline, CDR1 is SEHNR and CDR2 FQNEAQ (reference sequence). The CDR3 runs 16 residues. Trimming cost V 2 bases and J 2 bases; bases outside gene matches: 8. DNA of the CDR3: TGTGCCAGCAGCTTATCCAATGCGGGAGGCCCCTACGAGCAGTACTTC. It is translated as CASSLSNAGGPYEQYF.

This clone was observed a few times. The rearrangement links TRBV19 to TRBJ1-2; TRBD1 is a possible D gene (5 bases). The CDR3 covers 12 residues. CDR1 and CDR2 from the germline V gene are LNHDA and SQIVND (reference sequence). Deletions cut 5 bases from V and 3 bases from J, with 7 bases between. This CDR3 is CASSWGDYGYTF. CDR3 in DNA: TGTGCCAGTAGTTGGGGGGACTATGGCTACACCTTC.

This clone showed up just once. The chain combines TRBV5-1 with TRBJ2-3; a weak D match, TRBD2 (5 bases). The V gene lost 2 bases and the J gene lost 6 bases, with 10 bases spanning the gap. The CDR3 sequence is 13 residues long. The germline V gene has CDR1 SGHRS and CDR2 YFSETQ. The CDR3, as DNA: TGCGCCAGCAGCTTCCGGGATATTGATACGCAGTATTTT. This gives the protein CASSFRDIDTQYF. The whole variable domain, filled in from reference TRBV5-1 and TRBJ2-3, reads KAGVTQTPRYLIKTRGQQVTLSCSPISGHRSVSWYQQTPGQGLQFLFEYFSETQRNKGNFPGRFSGRQFSNSRSEMNVSTLELGDSALYLCASSFRDIDTQYFGPGTRLTVL.

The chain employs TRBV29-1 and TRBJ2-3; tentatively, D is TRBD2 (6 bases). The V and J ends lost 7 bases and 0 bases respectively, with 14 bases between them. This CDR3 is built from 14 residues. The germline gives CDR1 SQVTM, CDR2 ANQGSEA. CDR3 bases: TGCAGCGCCAGACCCGGGACTAGCACAGATACGCAGTATTTT. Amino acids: CSARPGTSTDTQYF.

The chain's CDR3 is CASSASVVTGELFF. CDR3 DNA: TGCGCCAGCAGCGCCTCGGTGGTCACCGGGGAGCTGTTTTTT. The chain combines TRBV5-1 with TRBJ2-2; no definite D call. The CDR3 loop spans 14 amino acids. The germline V gene encodes CDR1 SGHRS and CDR2 YFSETQ. Deletions cut 4 bases from V and 4 bases from J, with 11 bases between.

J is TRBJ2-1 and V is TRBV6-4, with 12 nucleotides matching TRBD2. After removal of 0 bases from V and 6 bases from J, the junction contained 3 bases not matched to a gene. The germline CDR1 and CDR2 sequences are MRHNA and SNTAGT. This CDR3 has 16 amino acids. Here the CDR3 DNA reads TGTGCCAGCAGTGACTCGACTAGCGGGAGAGTCAATGAGCAGTTCTTC. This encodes CASSDSTSGRVNEQFF.

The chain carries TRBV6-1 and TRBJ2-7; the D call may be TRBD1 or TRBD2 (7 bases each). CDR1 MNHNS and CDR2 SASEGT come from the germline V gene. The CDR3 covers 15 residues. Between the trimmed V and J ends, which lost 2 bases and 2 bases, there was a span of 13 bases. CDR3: CASSESGTEAYEQYF. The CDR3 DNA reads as TGTGCCAGCAGTGAAAGCGGGACAGAGGCCTACGAGCAGTACTTC.

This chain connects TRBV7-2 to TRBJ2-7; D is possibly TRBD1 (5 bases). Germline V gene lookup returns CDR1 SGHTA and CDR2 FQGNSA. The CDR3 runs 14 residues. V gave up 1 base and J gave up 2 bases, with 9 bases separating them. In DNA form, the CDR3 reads TGTGCCAGCAGCTTAGGGGGCGGTCCCTACGAGCAGTACTTC. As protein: CASSLGGGPYEQYF.

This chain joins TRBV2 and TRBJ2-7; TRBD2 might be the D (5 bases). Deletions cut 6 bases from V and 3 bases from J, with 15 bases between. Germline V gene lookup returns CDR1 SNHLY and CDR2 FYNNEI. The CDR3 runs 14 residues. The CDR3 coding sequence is TGTGCCAGCAGGCTCGGCGGAGGAGTCTACGAGCAGTACGTC. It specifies CASRLGGGVYEQYV.

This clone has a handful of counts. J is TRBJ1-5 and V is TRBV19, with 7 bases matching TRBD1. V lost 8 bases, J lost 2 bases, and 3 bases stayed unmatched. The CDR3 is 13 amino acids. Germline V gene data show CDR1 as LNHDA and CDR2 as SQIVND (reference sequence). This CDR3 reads CASQDRGNQPQHF. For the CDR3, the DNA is TGTGCCAGTCAAGACAGGGGCAATCAGCCCCAGCATTTT.

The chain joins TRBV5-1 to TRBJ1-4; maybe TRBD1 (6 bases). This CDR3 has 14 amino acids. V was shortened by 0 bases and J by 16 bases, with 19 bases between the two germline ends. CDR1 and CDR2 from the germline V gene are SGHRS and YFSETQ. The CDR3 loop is CASSLEGDRGVWFF. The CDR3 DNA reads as TGCGCCAGCAGCTTGGAGGGGGACCGCGGGGTTTGGTTTTTT. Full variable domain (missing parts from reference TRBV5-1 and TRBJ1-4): KAGVTQTPRYLIKTRGQQVTLSCSPISGHRSVSWYQQTPGQGLQFLFEYFSETQRNKGNFPGRFSGRQFSNSRSEMNVSTLELGDSALYLCASSLEGDRGVWFFGSGTQLSVL.

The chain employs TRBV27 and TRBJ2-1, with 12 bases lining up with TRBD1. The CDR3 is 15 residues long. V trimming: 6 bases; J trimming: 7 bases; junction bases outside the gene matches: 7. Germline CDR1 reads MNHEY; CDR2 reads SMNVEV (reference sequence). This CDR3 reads CASRYGTGGENEQFF. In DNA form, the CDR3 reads TGTGCCAGCAGATACGGGACAGGGGGCGAGAATGAGCAGTTCTTC.

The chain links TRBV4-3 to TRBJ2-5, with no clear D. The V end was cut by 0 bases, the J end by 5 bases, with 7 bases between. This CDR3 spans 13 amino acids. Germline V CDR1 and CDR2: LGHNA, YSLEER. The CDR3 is CASSQDYVETQYF. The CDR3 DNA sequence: TGCGCCAGCAGCCAAGATTATGTTGAGACCCAGTACTTC.

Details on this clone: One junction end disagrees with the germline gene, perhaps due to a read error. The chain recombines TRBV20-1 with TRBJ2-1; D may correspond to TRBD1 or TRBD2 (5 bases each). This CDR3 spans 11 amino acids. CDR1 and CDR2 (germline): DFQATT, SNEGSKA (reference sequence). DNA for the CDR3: TGCAGTGCTAAGCATGGGGGTGTACCGCTCTTC. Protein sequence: CSAKHGGVPLF.

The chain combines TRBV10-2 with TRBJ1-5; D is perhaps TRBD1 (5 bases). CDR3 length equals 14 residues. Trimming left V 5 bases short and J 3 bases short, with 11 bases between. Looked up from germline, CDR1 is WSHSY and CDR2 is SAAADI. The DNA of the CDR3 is TGCGCCAGCAGTAAGGGACTTACCAATCAGCCCCAGCATTTT. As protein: CASSKGLTNQPQHF.

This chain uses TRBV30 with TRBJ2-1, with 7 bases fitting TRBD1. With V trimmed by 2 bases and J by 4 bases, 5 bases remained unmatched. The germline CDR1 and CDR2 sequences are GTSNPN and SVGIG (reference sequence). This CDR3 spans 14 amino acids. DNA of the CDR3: TGTGCCTGGAGTCAGGGGGACAGATACAATGAGCAGTTCTTC. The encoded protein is CAWSQGDRYNEQFF.

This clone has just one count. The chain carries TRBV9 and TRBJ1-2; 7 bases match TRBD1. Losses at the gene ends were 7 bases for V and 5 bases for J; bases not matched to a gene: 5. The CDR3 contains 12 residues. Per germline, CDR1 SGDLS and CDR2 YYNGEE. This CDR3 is CASRGTDYGYTF. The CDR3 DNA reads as TGTGCCAGCCGCGGGACAGATTATGGCTACACCTTC.

CDR3 bases: TGTGCCAGCTCACCCTCAACTCTCTCCGCTGGAAACACCATATATTTT. The encoded protein is CASSPSTLSAGNTIYF. This sequence joins TRBV18 and TRBJ1-3; no reliable D call. V lost 3 bases and J 2 bases, leaving 14 bases between the germline ends. Per germline, CDR1 KGHSH and CDR2 LQKENI. This CDR3 is 16 amino acids long.

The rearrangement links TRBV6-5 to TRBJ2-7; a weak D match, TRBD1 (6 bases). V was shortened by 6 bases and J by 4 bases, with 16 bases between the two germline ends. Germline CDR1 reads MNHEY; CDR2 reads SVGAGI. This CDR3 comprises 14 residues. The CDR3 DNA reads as TGTGCCAGCAGACGCAAGACAGGCGGGTACGAGCAGTACTTC. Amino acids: CASRRKTGGYEQYF.

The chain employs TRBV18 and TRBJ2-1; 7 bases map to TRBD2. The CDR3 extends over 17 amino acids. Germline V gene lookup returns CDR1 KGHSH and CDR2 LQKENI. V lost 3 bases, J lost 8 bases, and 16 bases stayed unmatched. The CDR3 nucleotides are TGTGCCAGCTCACCCAGCCTAGGCGGGAGAGTCAGGGATGAGCAGTTCTTC. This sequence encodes CASSPSLGGRVRDEQFF.

In DNA form, the CDR3 reads TGTGCCAGCAGTTTCCCTGACAGGGATTATCAGCCCCAGCATTTT. Translated: CASSFPDRDYQPQHF. The chain joins TRBV28 to TRBJ1-5; 7 positions match TRBD1. CDR1 and CDR2 from the germline V gene are MDHEN and SYDVKM. The CDR3 contains 15 residues. The ends lost 3 bases at V and 5 bases at J; junction bases unmatched: 7.